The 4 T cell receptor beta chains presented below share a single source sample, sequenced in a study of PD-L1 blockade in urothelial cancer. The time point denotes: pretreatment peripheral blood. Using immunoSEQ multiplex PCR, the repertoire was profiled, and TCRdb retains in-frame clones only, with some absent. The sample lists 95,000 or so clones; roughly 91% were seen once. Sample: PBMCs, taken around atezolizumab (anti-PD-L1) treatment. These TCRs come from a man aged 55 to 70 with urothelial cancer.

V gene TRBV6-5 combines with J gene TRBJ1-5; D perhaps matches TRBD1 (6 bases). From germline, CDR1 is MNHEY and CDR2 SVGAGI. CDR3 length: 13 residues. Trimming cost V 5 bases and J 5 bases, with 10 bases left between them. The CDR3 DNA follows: TGTGCCAGCAGTCTAGAGGGGGATCAGCCCCAGCATTTT. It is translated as CASSLEGDQPQHF.

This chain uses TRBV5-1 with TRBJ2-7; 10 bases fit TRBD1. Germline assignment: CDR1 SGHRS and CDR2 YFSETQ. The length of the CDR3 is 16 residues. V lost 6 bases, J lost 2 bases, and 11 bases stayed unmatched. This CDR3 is CASNPNIGQGAYEQYF. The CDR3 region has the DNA TGCGCCAGCAACCCCAACATCGGACAGGGGGCCTACGAGCAGTACTTC. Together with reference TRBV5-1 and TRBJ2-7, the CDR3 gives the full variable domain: KAGVTQTPRYLIKTRGQQVTLSCSPISGHRSVSWYQQTPGQGLQFLFEYFSETQRNKGNFPGRFSGRQFSNSRSEMNVSTLELGDSALYLCASNPNIGQGAYEQYFGPGTRLTVT.

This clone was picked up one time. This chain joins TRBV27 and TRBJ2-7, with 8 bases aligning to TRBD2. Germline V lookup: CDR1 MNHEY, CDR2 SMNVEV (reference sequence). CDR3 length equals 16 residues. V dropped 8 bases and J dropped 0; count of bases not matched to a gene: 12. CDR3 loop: CASGAPIAGNSYEQYF. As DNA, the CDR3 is TGTGCCAGCGGGGCCCCTATAGCGGGGAACTCCTACGAGCAGTACTTC.

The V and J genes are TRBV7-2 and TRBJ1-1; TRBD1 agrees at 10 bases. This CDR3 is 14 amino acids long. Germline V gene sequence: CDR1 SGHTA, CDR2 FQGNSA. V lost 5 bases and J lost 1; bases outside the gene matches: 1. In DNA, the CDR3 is TGTGCCAGCAGCCGACAGGGGGCGAACACTGAAGCTTTCTTT. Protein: CASSRQGANTEAFF.